The sequence of this T cell receptor (beta chain) was determined in a study of T cell responses to AZD1222 COVID-19 vaccine. General study results and limits: Epitopes outside B.1.351 and B.1.1.7 mutated regions reportedly drew nearly half of spike TCRs.

Profiled with immunoSEQ multiplex PCR; TCRdb holds only in-frame clones, not every one. Here the sample spans about 120,000 clones, roughly nine tenths being singletons. Germline CDR1 GTSNPN, CDR2 SVGIG (reference sequence). The V end lost 1 base, the J end lost 4 bases, and 17 bases lay between the germline ends. The CDR3 loop spans 16 amino acids. With respect to this clone: Its cognate antigen is unknown.

The rearrangement uses TRBV30 and TRBJ1-5; D is ambiguous. The input for sequencing was peripheral blood, taken 28 days after the second AZD1222 dose. This TCR was recovered from an adult who received the AZD1222 COVID-19 vaccine. This CDR3 reads CAWSALSGNRNQPQHF. The CDR3 DNA is TGTGCCTGGAGTGCCCTTAGTGGGAATCGGAATCAGCCCCAGCATTTT. Combining the CDR3 with reference TRBV30 and TRBJ1-5 gives the whole variable domain SQTIHQWPATLVQPVGSPLSLECTVEGTSNPNLYWYRQAAGRGLQLLFYSVGIGQISSEVPQNLSASRPQDRQFILSSKKLLLSDSGFYLCAWSALSGNRNQPQHFGDGTRLSIL.